This T cell receptor (beta chain) came from a study of T-cell reconstitution after alpha-beta-depleted transplantation in children. Study-wide findings and caveats: At one year after transplant, newly produced T cells mostly accounted for T-cell counts and diversity.

Preparing the TCRbeta library involved the use of unique molecular identifiers. TCRdb redid the calling of the PCR reads with MiXCR, one entry per CDR3 protein. The table records roughly 790,000 distinct CDR3 sequences, around 17% of them present only once. Looked up from germline, CDR1 is SGDLS and CDR2 is YYNGEE. V lost 4 bases and J 8 bases, leaving 21 bases between the germline ends. This CDR3 contains 16 residues. The table lists this clonotype with a few counts. The antigen is unknown. The starting material was PBMCs, mostly from graft donor cells, obtained 360 days after TCRalphabeta/CD19-depleted stem cell transplant. The sequence derives from a male patient aged 5 to 17 who had a stem cell transplant for acute lymphoblastic leukemia, so the T cells may come from the graft donor. V usage is TRBV9 and J usage is TRBJ1-4; D not certain. The CDR3 region has the DNA TGTGCCAGCAGCCCATACGCCGGGAGCCCCCGGGAAAAACTGTTTTTT. It yields the protein CASSPYAGSPREKLFF.